The 22 T cell receptor beta chains reported below all come from one sample, sequenced in a study of response to subunit inactivated influenza vaccine. Using its own MiXCR run on the RT-PCR reads, TCRdb lists one record per CDR3 protein. The sample lists about 190,000 distinct CDR3 sequences; 13% to 15% were seen once. Here the sequenced sample was CD8+ T cells sorted from PBMCs, taken roughly 5 days after vaccination. The receptors come from a man in his fifties who received an inactivated influenza vaccine.

In its sample, this clonotype was seen a few times. The chain couples TRBV4-1 to TRBJ2-5, with TRBD2 matching 8 bases. This CDR3 contains 15 residues. Germline-derived CDR1 and CDR2 are MGHRA and YSYEKL. The ends lost 1 base at V and 5 bases at J; junction bases unmatched: 6. Written as DNA, the CDR3 is TGCGCCAGCAGCCAAGTTGGAACTAGCGGTGAGACCCAGTACTTC. Protein: CASSQVGTSGETQYF.

DNA of the CDR3: TGTGCCAGCAGCTTGGGTCAGGGGAACTACGAGCAGTACTTC. Amino acids: CASSLGQGNYEQYF. The chain employs TRBV5-6 and TRBJ2-7, with TRBD1 as a possible D gene (6 bases). Germline V gene data show CDR1 as SGHDT and CDR2 as YYEEEE. The CDR3 runs to 14 residues. V dropped 0 bases and J dropped 3 bases, with 10 bases sitting between them.

This clonotype occurred a few times. The chain has TRBV13 and TRBJ2-5; tentative D call: TRBD1 (7 bases). Germline loops: CDR1 PRHDT, CDR2 FYEKMQ (reference sequence). V was trimmed by 2 bases and J by 2 bases, leaving 12 bases between them. This CDR3 is 15 amino acids long. The CDR3 region is CASSLLPGGQETQYF. The CDR3 DNA sequence: TGTGCCAGCAGCTTACTCCCAGGGGGGCAAGAGACCCAGTACTTC.

The rearrangement joins TRBV4-1 to TRBJ2-7; D is possibly TRBD2 (5 bases). V lost 0 bases and J lost 2, with 14 bases in between. Germline V gene sequence: CDR1 MGHRA, CDR2 YSYEKL. The CDR3 runs to 16 residues. The CDR3 DNA follows: TGCGCCAGCAGCCAAGAGATCGGAGGCGCGACCTACGAGCAGTACTTC. Translated: CASSQEIGGATYEQYF.

V gene TRBV5-1 combines with J gene TRBJ2-7, with D maybe TRBD2 (5 bases). This CDR3 contains 12 residues. Deletions cut 3 bases from V and 5 bases from J, with 9 bases between. The V gene's germline CDR1 is SGHRS and CDR2 YFSETQ. The CDR3 sequence is CASSSGRNEQYF. The CDR3 bases are TGCGCCAGCAGCTCGGGGAGAAACGAGCAGTACTTC.

The sample holds a few counts of this clonotype. The gene calls are TRBV20-1 and TRBJ2-4, with 7 bases aligning to TRBD1. The CDR3 loop spans 13 amino acids. V gave up 6 bases and J gave up 5 bases; unmatched junction bases: 7. Germline V gene data show CDR1 as DFQATT and CDR2 as SNEGSKA (reference sequence). CDR3 DNA sequence: TGCAGTGCCGTACAGGGGATCGAAAACATTCAGTACTTC. Amino acids: CSAVQGIENIQYF.

This clonotype is labeled as medium-sized. V gene TRBV11-2 combines with J gene TRBJ2-2; 8 nucleotides align to TRBD1. V shed 5 bases and J 5 bases; nucleotides not matched to a gene: 10. Germline V lookup: CDR1 SGHAT, CDR2 FQNNGV. This CDR3 is built from 16 residues. CDR3 region: CASSGLRTGLTGELFF. The DNA of the CDR3 is TGTGCCAGCAGCGGACTCAGGACAGGGCTAACCGGGGAGCTGTTTTTT.

This clonotype was seen many times. The rearrangement joins TRBV28 to TRBJ2-5; 11 bases match TRBD2. V shed 2 bases, J shed 5 bases, and the junction held 4 bases outside the gene matches. Germline values: CDR1 MDHEN, CDR2 SYDVKM. The CDR3 extends over 15 amino acids. CDR3: CASSLLSGGGETQYF. As DNA, the CDR3 is TGTGCCAGCAGTTTACTTAGCGGGGGGGGGGAGACCCAGTACTTC.

This sequence joins TRBV4-3 and TRBJ2-5, with no clear D. Germline loops: CDR1 LGHNA, CDR2 YSLEER. The CDR3 runs to 14 residues. V lost 0 bases and J 1 base, leaving 6 bases between the germline ends. As DNA, the CDR3 is TGCGCCAGCAGCCAAGACGCCGGCCAAGAGACCCAGTACTTC. Translated: CASSQDAGQETQYF.

The V gene is TRBV4-3, the J gene TRBJ2-3; TRBD2 agrees at 11 bases. The CDR3 has 17 residues. Germline trimming cut 1 base from V and 0 bases from J; bases unmatched to any gene: 3. CDR1 is LGHNA and CDR2 is YSLEER in the germline V gene. In DNA form, the CDR3 reads TGCGCCAGCAGCCAAGCCATAGCGGGAGGGAGCACAGATACGCAGTATTTT. Encoded protein: CASSQAIAGGSTDTQYF.

The chain combines TRBV20-1 with TRBJ2-2; 10 bases match TRBD2. Germline-derived CDR1 and CDR2 are DFQATT and SNEGSKA (reference sequence). V lost 0 bases, J lost 7 bases, and 2 bases stayed unmatched. The CDR3 runs 14 residues. The CDR3 DNA reads TGCAGTGCTAGAGAACTAGCGGGAAGCGGGGAGCTGTTTTTT. Protein sequence: CSARELAGSGELFF.

This sequence joins TRBV20-1 and TRBJ2-7; a possible D gene is TRBD2 (5 bases). Deletions cut 0 bases from V and 6 bases from J, with 21 bases between. Germline V gene data show CDR1 as DFQATT and CDR2 as SNEGSKA (reference sequence). This CDR3 is built from 16 residues. Here the CDR3 DNA reads TGCAGTGCTAGAGATCCCTTAGGGAGCCTTAATGGCGAGCAGTACTTC. This translates into CSARDPLGSLNGEQYF.

In this sample, this clonotype turned up many times. The chain employs TRBV7-9 and TRBJ1-3; 8 nucleotides line up with TRBD1. CDR3 size: 17 residues. V lost 6 bases to trimming and J lost 2 bases; unmatched junction nucleotides: 12. Germline CDR1 SEHNR, CDR2 FQNEAQ (reference sequence). CDR3 in amino acids: CASSLRPGQGPGNTIYF. The CDR3 DNA sequence: TGTGCCAGCAGTCTCAGACCCGGACAGGGACCTGGAAACACCATATATTTT.

There are a few counts of this clonotype. This rearrangement joins TRBV7-2 to TRBJ2-1; TRBD2 matches 8 bases. The germline CDR1 and CDR2 sequences are SGHTA and FQGNSA. Unmatched junction bases numbered 12, after V lost 0 bases and J lost 2 bases. The CDR3 consists of 19 residues. CDR3 protein: CASSLALGAGGLAYNEQFF. CDR3 DNA: TGTGCCAGCAGCTTAGCGCTTGGGGCGGGGGGCCTTGCCTACAATGAGCAGTTCTTC.

CDR3 DNA: TGTGCCAGCAGTTACACTCAAGGGGGCACCGGGGAGCTGTTTTTT. Amino acid sequence: CASSYTQGGTGELFF. The V call is TRBV6-5, the J call TRBJ2-2; a weak D match, TRBD1 (6 bases). V lost 2 bases, J lost 4 bases, and 11 bases lay in between. Germline CDR1 is MNHEY and CDR2 is SVGAGI. This CDR3 comprises 15 residues.

This chain links TRBV7-6 with TRBJ2-7, with D perhaps matching TRBD1 or TRBD2 (5 bases each). This CDR3 contains 14 residues. The V gene's germline CDR1 is SGHVS and CDR2 FNYEAQ. The V end lost 3 bases, the J end lost 3 bases, and 12 bases lay between the germline ends. The DNA for the CDR3 is TGTGCCAGCAGCTTCGGGGACGACAGCTACGAGCAGTACTTC. Amino acid sequence: CASSFGDDSYEQYF.

This clonotype has at least ten counts. The rearrangement links TRBV5-5 to TRBJ1-1, with D unclear. CDR1 is SGHKS, CDR2 YYEKEE, per germline (reference sequence). This CDR3 contains 12 residues. V shed 4 bases and J shed 6 bases, with 10 bases lying between them. The CDR3 loop reads CASSPGLAEAFF. CDR3 DNA sequence: TGTGCCAGCAGCCCTGGCTTGGCTGAAGCTTTCTTT.

This chain joins TRBV27 and TRBJ2-7; 11 nucleotides align to TRBD1. Unmatched junction bases numbered 9, after V lost 3 bases and J lost 5 bases. Germline CDR1 MNHEY, CDR2 SMNVEV (reference sequence). This CDR3 is 16 amino acids long. This chain's CDR3 is CASSFHAGTGGNEQYF. CDR3 DNA sequence: TGTGCCAGCAGTTTTCACGCCGGGACAGGGGGTAACGAGCAGTACTTC.

This chain connects TRBV2 to TRBJ2-2; D unresolved. In germline, CDR1 is SNHLY, CDR2 FYNNEI. V lost 5 bases, J lost 0 bases, and 10 bases lay in between. The CDR3 loop spans 15 amino acids. CDR3 DNA: TGTGCCAGCAGTACTCCAGGCCCGAACACCGGGGAGCTGTTTTTT. Amino acid sequence: CASSTPGPNTGELFF.

This rearrangement joins TRBV12-3 or TRBV12-4 to TRBJ1-2; 7 nucleotides match TRBD1. The CDR3 has 16 amino acids. Trimming removed 5 bases from V and 6 bases from J; junction bases left unmatched: 15. The CDR3 sequence: CASSPLGTVPLDGYTF. In DNA, the CDR3 is TGTGCCAGCAGTCCTCTCGGGACAGTGCCTCTTGATGGCTACACCTTC.

The genes are TRBV12-3 or TRBV12-4 and TRBJ2-5; D is perhaps TRBD2 (7 bases). The CDR3 contains 16 residues. V was trimmed by 3 bases and J by 5 bases, leaving 19 bases between them. The CDR3 reads CASSFYLRGGRETQYF. The CDR3 DNA reads TGTGCCAGCAGTTTCTACTTAAGGGGGGGCAGGGAGACCCAGTACTTC.

The rearrangement links TRBV20-1 to TRBJ2-7; D is perhaps TRBD1 (5 bases). The CDR3 contains 13 residues. Germline assignment: CDR1 DFQATT and CDR2 SNEGSKA (reference sequence). The ends were cut back, 0 bases at V and 0 bases at J, with 6 bases in the middle. As DNA, the CDR3 is TGCAGTGCTAGAGACACAGGCTCCTACGAGCAGTACTTC. It is translated as CSARDTGSYEQYF.